Each of the 15 T cell receptor beta chains below was sequenced from the same sample in a study of metastatic and nonmetastatic thyroid tumors (dated by TCRdb to the early 2020s). None of the patients had been given any treatment before thyroid surgery. Library preparation was by PCR. This sample was sequenced with an Illumina HiSeq 4000. TCRdb reworked the public reads: Q25 trimming with fastp, MiXCR clone assembly, productive beta chains retained. Present in this sample are more than 15,000 clones, approximately 25% of which were seen just once. Approximately 22% of the sample goes to the ten largest clones. The sequenced sample was tumor tissue. Receptors originate from a female donor with papillary thyroid cancer or a benign thyroid nodule (not recorded which). Some clones in this sample may be carry-over from other donors' samples.

This clone was detected many times. The chain is built from TRBV10-3 and TRBJ1-2; D unresolved. This CDR3 is built from 15 residues. The V gene's germline CDR1 is ENHRY and CDR2 SYGVKD. Trimming took off 0 bases at V and 2 bases at J, with 10 bases between the two ends. CDR3 coding DNA: TGTGCCATCAGTGAGTCGGCAGTCTTAAACTATGGCTACACCTTC. The encoded protein is CAISESAVLNYGYTF.

This clone was observed at least ten times. V gene TRBV19 combines with J gene TRBJ1-4, with D maybe TRBD1 (5 bases). The germline V and J ends were trimmed by 5 bases and 8 bases, with 12 bases remaining between them. Germline V gene lookup returns CDR1 LNHDA and CDR2 SQIVND (reference sequence). CDR3 size: 13 residues. CDR3 in DNA: TGTGCCAGTAGTGATTTGGCAGGGGAAAAACTGTTTTTT. Protein: CASSDLAGEKLFF.

This clone has ten or more counts. This chain joins TRBV19 and TRBJ2-7; a weak D match, TRBD1 (6 bases). This CDR3 has 14 amino acids. Germline loops: CDR1 LNHDA, CDR2 SQIVND (reference sequence). The V end lost 6 bases, the J end lost 2 bases, and 14 bases lay between the germline ends. CDR3: CASSLDRIPYEQYF. CDR3 bases: TGTGCCAGTAGCCTTGACAGGATCCCCTACGAGCAGTACTTC.

This clone was picked up a small number of times. This chain links TRBV6-1 with TRBJ1-3, with TRBD1 matching over 7 bases. This CDR3 region has 17 residues. V shed 5 bases and J 4 bases; nucleotides not matched to a gene: 14. Germline assignment: CDR1 MNHNS and CDR2 SASEGT. The CDR3 DNA is TGTGCCAGCAGTCCCCTAGGCGTACAGGGGAAAGGAAACACCATATATTTT. The encoded protein is CASSPLGVQGKGNTIYF.

J is TRBJ2-5 and V is TRBV7-9; TRBD2 is a possible D gene (6 bases). Deletions cut 5 bases from V and 3 bases from J, with 13 bases between. CDR1 and CDR2 (germline): SEHNR, FQNEAQ (reference sequence). This CDR3 spans 14 amino acids. The DNA for the CDR3 is TGTGCCAGCAGCACCGTCGGGGGAGAAGAGACCCAGTACTTC. Translated: CASSTVGGEETQYF.

This clone was seen repeatedly, ten times or more. The J gene is TRBJ1-2, the V gene TRBV10-2; the D gene is possibly TRBD1 (5 bases). Germline values: CDR1 WSHSY, CDR2 SAAADI. The CDR3 length is 16 residues. V was clipped by 0 bases and J by 0 bases, with 11 bases between them. CDR3 sequence: CASSESVGATNYGYTF. Written as DNA, the CDR3 is TGCGCCAGCAGTGAGTCGGTAGGGGCGACTAACTATGGCTACACCTTC.

This clone was counted only a few times. The CDR3 protein is CASSPTGLNTEAFF. CDR3 bases: TGTGCCAGCAGCCCTACAGGGTTGAACACTGAAGCTTTCTTT. The V and J genes are TRBV7-2 and TRBJ1-1; D is possibly TRBD1 (6 bases). The length of the CDR3 is 14 residues. V shed 5 bases and J shed 0 bases, with 10 bases lying between them. Germline lookup yields CDR1 SGHTA and CDR2 FQGNSA.

This clone has at least ten counts. V usage is TRBV10-3 and J usage is TRBJ2-5; 7 bases fit TRBD1. The V gene's germline CDR1 is ENHRY and CDR2 SYGVKD. The CDR3 extends over 14 amino acids. Unmatched junction bases numbered 4, after V lost 4 bases and J lost 2 bases. CDR3 DNA sequence: TGTGCCATCAGTGCGGACAGGAATCAAGAGACCCAGTACTTC. This translates into CAISADRNQETQYF.

By its share, this clone is large. This sequence joins TRBV13 and TRBJ2-1; 16 bases are shared with TRBD2. The germline V gene has CDR1 PRHDT and CDR2 FYEKMQ (reference sequence). There are 17 residues in the CDR3. The V segment lost 4 bases and the J segment 6 bases; nucleotides outside the gene matches: 6. This chain's CDR3 is CASSSGLAGGVVNEQFF. The CDR3 DNA reads as TGTGCCAGCAGCTCGGGACTAGCGGGAGGGGTTGTCAATGAGCAGTTCTTC.

This clone ranks as medium-sized (0.01 to 0.1%). V gene TRBV7-3 combines with J gene TRBJ2-7; D uncertain. Germline values: CDR1 SGHTA, CDR2 FQGTGA. The length of the CDR3 is 14 residues. V was cut by 5 bases and J by 0 bases, with 11 bases left in between. CDR3: CASSNPPSSYEQYF. In nucleotides, the CDR3 is TGTGCCAGCAGCAACCCCCCGAGCTCCTACGAGCAGTACTTC.

This clone has a count of ten or more. This chain connects TRBV20-1 to TRBJ2-1; D might be TRBD1 or TRBD2, each matching 5 bases. CDR3 length equals 13 residues. Deletions cut 1 base from V and 4 bases from J, with 8 bases between. The V gene's germline CDR1 is DFQATT and CDR2 SNEGSKA (reference sequence). DNA for the CDR3: TGCAGTGCTAGAGGGGGACCTTACAATGAGCAGTTCTTC. This encodes CSARGGPYNEQFF.

The chain combines TRBV12-3 or TRBV12-4 with TRBJ2-1; a possible D gene is TRBD1 (5 bases). This CDR3 has 16 amino acids. V gave up 5 bases and J gave up 0 bases, with 14 bases separating them. The CDR3 region has the DNA TGTGCCAGCAGTCCATCTAACAGGAGCTCCTACAATGAGCAGTTCTTC. The encoded protein is CASSPSNRSSYNEQFF.

This clone was seen more than once but under ten times. This chain links TRBV19 with TRBJ2-3, with D possibly being TRBD2 (5 bases). The CDR3 covers 13 residues. Trimming took off 3 bases at V and 13 bases at J, with 17 bases between the two ends. Germline-derived CDR1 and CDR2 are LNHDA and SQIVND (reference sequence). The CDR3 loop reads CASSMRGSGNEYF. The DNA for the CDR3 is TGTGCCAGTAGTATGCGAGGGTCAGGTAATGAGTATTTT.

The rearrangement links TRBV11-1 to TRBJ2-5; 7 bases align to TRBD2. Germline CDR1 reads SGHAT; CDR2 reads FQDESV (reference sequence). This CDR3 is built from 15 residues. V shed 5 bases and J 0 bases; nucleotides not matched to a gene: 6. The CDR3 is CASSLGGTNQETQYF. DNA of the CDR3: TGTGCCAGCAGCCTCGGAGGGACTAACCAAGAGACCCAGTACTTC.

This clone was seen a handful of times. V gene TRBV19 combines with J gene TRBJ2-1, with D tentatively TRBD1 (5 bases). Trimming took 9 bases from V and 1 from J, leaving 16 bases between them. The CDR3 runs to 15 residues. Germline CDR1 LNHDA, CDR2 SQIVND (reference sequence). The CDR3 nucleotides read TGTGCCAGCCAATACAGGTCTAGATCCTACAATGAGCAGTTCTTC. It translates to CASQYRSRSYNEQFF.